The 28 T cell receptor beta chains below all came from one sample that was sequenced in a study of cytomegalovirus exposure and HLA in healthy donors (dated by TCRdb to about 2017). Library method: the immunoSEQ multiplex PCR assay. A mixture of 60 forward primers for TCR Vbeta segments and 13 reverse primers for TCR Jbeta segments was used in the multiplex PCR. In TCRdb, the immuneACCESS table is reduced to in-frame sequences with V and J assigned. These tables do not hold every clone; where another copy was compared, an unresolved V gene accounts for under half, and the others remain unexplained. For this sample there are about 110,000 clones; approximately 70% appear just once. The ten most abundant clones make up around 4% of the sample. Sequenced sample: PBMCs. The receptors originated from a young man in good health and CMV-seropositive.

V gene TRBV7-6 combines with J gene TRBJ2-3; D is perhaps TRBD1 (5 bases). V was shortened by 6 bases and J by 5 bases, with 24 bases between the two germline ends. Germline loops: CDR1 SGHVS, CDR2 FNYEAQ. The CDR3 is made up of 17 amino acids. The CDR3 DNA reads as TGTGCCAGCAGGCCAGGGCCCACCCCGAAACCCAAAGATACGCAGTATTTT. It codes for CASRPGPTPKPKDTQYF.

The V and J genes are TRBV6-1 and TRBJ2-7; 9 bases agree with TRBD1. This CDR3 has 15 residues. V was pared by 6 bases and J by 3 bases, with 9 bases of the junction left unmatched. Germline loops: CDR1 MNHNS, CDR2 SASEGT. The CDR3 spells CASRAGTGPLYEQYF. The DNA of the CDR3 is TGTGCCAGCAGGGCCGGGACAGGGCCTCTCTACGAGCAGTACTTC.

V and J are TRBV5-1 and TRBJ2-2; 8 bases align to TRBD2. The CDR3 contains 15 residues. The ends lost 7 bases at V and 5 bases at J; junction bases unmatched: 10. Germline CDR1 reads SGHRS; CDR2 reads YFSETQ. CDR3 DNA: TGCGCCAGCCGCTGGGGGACGGGAGGGACCGGGGAGCTGTTTTTT. Translated, it gives CASRWGTGGTGELFF. Supplemented by reference TRBV5-1 and TRBJ2-2, the full variable domain reads KAGVTQTPRYLIKTRGQQVTLSCSPISGHRSVSWYQQTPGQGLQFLFEYFSETQRNKGNFPGRFSGRQFSNSRSEMNVSTLELGDSALYLCASRWGTGGTGELFFGEGSRLTVL.

Only a few counts were recorded for this clone. This chain uses TRBV2 with TRBJ1-1; 9 nucleotides match TRBD1. The V gene end was trimmed by 8 bases and the J gene end by 5 bases; junction bases not matched to a gene: 6. CDR1 is SNHLY, CDR2 FYNNEI, per germline. The CDR3 contains 13 residues. The CDR3 protein is CASFRQGGTEAFF. CDR3 nucleotides: TGTGCCAGCTTCAGACAGGGGGGAACTGAAGCTTTCTTT.

This rearrangement joins TRBV5-6 to TRBJ2-7; 7 nucleotides align to TRBD1. The CDR3 length is 15 residues. From germline, CDR1 is SGHDT and CDR2 YYEEEE. V was clipped by 3 bases and J by 2 bases; unmatched bases: 8. The CDR3 region is CASSSLQGFPYEQYF. CDR3 in DNA: TGTGCCAGCAGCTCGCTACAGGGGTTCCCCTACGAGCAGTACTTC.

This clone was detected a few times. The CDR3 spells CATAREPSYEQYF. The CDR3, as DNA: TGCGCCACGGCCCGGGAACCCTCCTACGAGCAGTACTTC. The rearrangement links TRBV10-1 to TRBJ2-7; the D gene is possibly TRBD2 (5 bases). Trimming removed 10 bases from V and 0 bases from J, with 13 bases in between. The CDR3 sequence is 13 residues long. The germline gives CDR1 WNHNN, CDR2 SYGVQD (reference sequence).

The chain is built from TRBV6-5 and TRBJ1-2; D is unresolved. The CDR3 is 15 amino acids. V lost 5 bases and J lost 8, with 21 bases in between. Germline CDR1 and CDR2: MNHEY and SVGAGI. The CDR3 sequence is CASSPRSGGGGGYTF. The CDR3 region has the DNA TGTGCCAGCAGTCCTCGGAGTGGCGGAGGTGGAGGCTACACCTTC.

V is TRBV7-8 and J is TRBJ1-6; D not resolved. CDR3 length equals 14 residues. Trimming stripped 1 base from V and 7 bases from J, with 8 bases between. Germline V gene lookup returns CDR1 SGHVS and CDR2 FQNEAQ. DNA of the CDR3: TGTGCCAGCAGCTTAGAACAGATAAATTCACCCCTCCACTTT. Translating gives CASSLEQINSPLHF.

The chain combines TRBV6-6 with TRBJ2-7; no firm D call. The germline V and J ends were trimmed by 6 bases and 6 bases, with 12 bases remaining between them. The CDR3 is 12 amino acids. Germline V gene sequence: CDR1 MNHNY, CDR2 SVGAGI (reference sequence). The CDR3, as DNA: TGTGCCAGCAGCCCTGGCACGGGCGAGCAGTACTTC. Translation gives CASSPGTGEQYF.

Note on this clone: One end of the junction fails to match germline, which may point to a read error. This rearrangement joins TRBV11-2 to TRBJ2-7; 9 bases fit TRBD1. The length of the CDR3 is 14 residues. Germline-derived CDR1 and CDR2 are SGHAT and FQNNGV. Here the CDR3 DNA reads TGTGCCAGCAGCATAGACAGGGGGGTCTACGAGCAGTACTTC. This codes for CASSIDRGVYEQYF.

The rearrangement joins TRBV29-1 to TRBJ1-2; D might be TRBD1 (6 bases). With 5 bases removed from V and 6 bases from J, the gap between germline ends came to 13 bases. The germline V gene has CDR1 SQVTM and CDR2 ANQGSEA. This CDR3 comprises 12 residues. CDR3 coding DNA: TGCAGCGTTAACCAGGGGATTGATGGCTACACCTTC. This gives the protein CSVNQGIDGYTF.

The rearrangement joins TRBV7-2 to TRBJ2-7; D might be TRBD2 (6 bases). Germline CDR1 SGHTA, CDR2 FQGNSA. The V end lost 2 bases, the J end lost 7 bases, and 18 bases lay between the germline ends. The CDR3 sequence is 15 residues long. CDR3 DNA sequence: TGTGCCAGCAGCTTATTGGGACCGGGACTCGGGGAGCAGTACTTC. Its protein product is CASSLLGPGLGEQYF.

This clone was seen a few times. This rearrangement joins TRBV11-2 to TRBJ2-2; 7 bases fit TRBD2. The ends lost 1 base at V and 1 base at J; junction bases unmatched: 3. The CDR3 consists of 16 residues. The germline CDR1 and CDR2 sequences are SGHAT and FQNNGV. CDR3 sequence: CASSLVGLQNTGELFF. Written as DNA, the CDR3 is TGTGCCAGCAGCTTAGTGGGACTACAGAACACCGGGGAGCTGTTTTTT.

This clone was detected only a few times. The chain recombines TRBV20-1 with TRBJ1-1; D is ambiguous. The V gene's germline CDR1 is DFQATT and CDR2 SNEGSKA (reference sequence). The V gene lost 8 bases and the J gene lost 0 bases, with 7 bases spanning the gap. CDR3 length: 11 residues. The CDR3 DNA reads TGCAGTTCCTCCTTGAACACTGAAGCTTTCTTT. Translating it yields CSSSLNTEAFF.

The chain recombines TRBV19 with TRBJ1-1, with D possibly matching TRBD1 (5 bases). Germline V CDR1 and CDR2: LNHDA, SQIVND (reference sequence). The CDR3 runs to 17 residues. V was shortened by 3 bases and J by 0 bases, with 17 bases between the two germline ends. The CDR3 DNA reads as TGTGCCAGTAGTATCCCGCAGGGAAGGGGAATGAACACTGAAGCTTTCTTT. It specifies CASSIPQGRGMNTEAFF.

The chain is built from TRBV18 and TRBJ2-2, with 7 bases that match TRBD1. The CDR3 extends over 16 amino acids. Germline V gene lookup returns CDR1 KGHSH and CDR2 LQKENI. The ends lost 4 bases at V and 4 bases at J; junction bases unmatched: 9. CDR3 bases: TGTGCCAGCTCACAGAACTGGGACAGAAGCACCGGGGAGCTGTTTTTT. Translating gives CASSQNWDRSTGELFF.

The chain is built from TRBV2 and TRBJ2-5; 8 bases align to TRBD1. J gave up 5 bases and V 1 base, and 6 bases lay outside the gene matches. This CDR3 has 15 amino acids. CDR1 is SNHLY, CDR2 FYNNEI, per germline. The CDR3 here is CASSEGSRDRETQYF. CDR3 bases: TGTGCCAGCAGTGAAGGGAGCAGGGACAGGGAGACCCAGTACTTC.

The V and J genes are TRBV2 and TRBJ2-2; no reliable D call. CDR1 is SNHLY and CDR2 is FYNNEI in the germline V gene. This CDR3 contains 14 residues. V lost 7 bases and J 3 bases, leaving 12 bases between the germline ends. The CDR3 sequence: CASTADTYTGELFF. The CDR3 region has the DNA TGTGCCAGCACCGCCGACACTTACACCGGGGAGCTGTTTTTT.

Only a few counts were recorded for this clone. This rearrangement joins TRBV10-2 to TRBJ1-5; TRBD1 might be the D (5 bases). CDR1 and CDR2 (germline): WSHSY, SAAADI. The CDR3 totals 13 residues. V was shortened by 7 bases and J by 4 bases, with 11 bases between the two germline ends. CDR3 sequence (DNA): TGCGCCAGCATGGAACAGGTTAATCAGCCCCAGCATTTT. Translation: CASMEQVNQPQHF.

The chain employs TRBV4-1 and TRBJ1-6; D gene uncertain. The germline V gene encodes CDR1 MGHRA and CDR2 YSYEKL. V shed 0 bases and J shed 14 bases, with 17 bases lying between them. The CDR3 is 15 amino acids. CDR3 nucleotide sequence: TGCGCCAGCAGCCAAGAGTTCAGCCCCATCGGGGCCCTCCACTTT. The encoded protein is CASSQEFSPIGALHF.

This clone was seen a handful of times. The V call is TRBV19, the J call TRBJ1-5; tentative D call: TRBD1 (5 bases). CDR1 LNHDA and CDR2 SQIVND come from the germline V gene (reference sequence). The CDR3 sequence is 13 residues long. Trimming left V 10 bases short and J 4 bases short, with 14 bases between. The CDR3 spells CATRWAGNQPQHF. The CDR3, as DNA: TGTGCCACTAGGTGGGCAGGGAATCAGCCCCAGCATTTT.

Worth noting for this clone: At one of its ends the junction is not consistent with the germline gene, which may arise from a read error. CDR3 loop: CASSYSGRGNAEAFF. The CDR3 nucleotides read TGTGCCAGCAGTTACTCCGGCAGGGGGAACGCTGAAGCTTTCTTT. This chain uses TRBV6-5 with TRBJ1-1; TRBD1 matches 7 bases. The CDR3 sequence is 15 residues long. Looked up from germline, CDR1 is MNHEY and CDR2 is SVGAGI.

In nucleotides, the CDR3 is TGTGCCAGCAGTGAAGAGGCGGCGGATACGCAGTATTTT. It specifies CASSEEAADTQYF. The chain uses TRBV6-1 and TRBJ2-3; D call uncertain. CDR1 and CDR2 (germline): MNHNS, SASEGT. The CDR3 length is 13 residues. The V and J ends lost 1 base and 6 bases respectively, with 8 bases between them.

The chain combines TRBV7-9 with TRBJ1-1; tentative D call: TRBD1 (5 bases). Germline V gives CDR1 SEHNR, CDR2 FQNEAQ (reference sequence). Between the trimmed V and J ends, which lost 2 bases and 4 bases, there was a span of 8 bases. The CDR3 has 13 amino acids. The CDR3 DNA follows: TGTGCCAGCAGCTTAAGGGGAAGCACTGAAGCTTTCTTT. Protein: CASSLRGSTEAFF. Combining the CDR3 with reference TRBV7-9 and TRBJ1-1 gives the whole variable domain DTGVSQNPRHKITKRGQNVTFRCDPISEHNRLYWYRQTLGQGPEFLTYFQNEAQLEKSRLLSDRFSAERPKGSFSTLEIQRTEQGDSAMYLCASSLRGSTEAFFGQGTRLTVV.

V and J are TRBV9 and TRBJ2-2; weak D call: TRBD2 (7 bases). The CDR3 sequence is 16 residues long. V gave up 6 bases and J gave up 1 base, with 16 bases separating them. CDR1 and CDR2 from the germline V gene are SGDLS and YYNGEE. This chain's CDR3 is CASTLRGGLNTGELFF. The CDR3 DNA sequence: TGTGCCAGCACCCTAAGGGGGGGACTGAACACCGGGGAGCTGTTTTTT.

This clone was counted a single time. This sequence joins TRBV18 and TRBJ1-1, with 8 bases that match TRBD1. The CDR3 loop spans 16 amino acids. Germline V gives CDR1 KGHSH, CDR2 LQKENI. The V gene end was trimmed by 2 bases and the J gene end by 0 bases; junction bases not matched to a gene: 5. CDR3 in DNA: TGTGCCAGCTCACCAGGGCAGGGGGCCATGAACACTGAAGCTTTCTTT. Its protein product is CASSPGQGAMNTEAFF.

The J gene is TRBJ1-5, the V gene TRBV15; D unclear. V was pared by 0 bases and J by 0 bases, with 15 bases between. The CDR3 totals 18 residues. Germline loops: CDR1 LNHNV, CDR2 YYDKDF (reference sequence). DNA for the CDR3: TGTGCCACCAGCAGAGATGCACCGAGCGAGATTAGCAATCAGCCCCAGCATTTT. Amino acids: CATSRDAPSEISNQPQHF. The full variable domain, in which reference TRBV15 and TRBJ1-5 provide the parts outside the CDR3, is DAMVIQNPRYQVTQFGKPVTLSCSQTLNHNVMYWYQQKSSQAPKLLFHYYDKDFNNEADTPDNFQSRRPNTSFCFLDIRSPGLGDTAMYLCATSRDAPSEISNQPQHFGDGTRLSIL.

V usage is TRBV7-9 and J usage is TRBJ1-1; D is unresolved. This CDR3 spans 15 amino acids. Per germline, CDR1 SEHNR and CDR2 FQNEAQ (reference sequence). V was clipped by 1 base and J by 1 base, with 10 bases between them. The CDR3 is CASSLGRHGNTEAFF. For the CDR3, the DNA is TGTGCCAGCAGCTTAGGTCGTCACGGGAACACTGAAGCTTTCTTT.